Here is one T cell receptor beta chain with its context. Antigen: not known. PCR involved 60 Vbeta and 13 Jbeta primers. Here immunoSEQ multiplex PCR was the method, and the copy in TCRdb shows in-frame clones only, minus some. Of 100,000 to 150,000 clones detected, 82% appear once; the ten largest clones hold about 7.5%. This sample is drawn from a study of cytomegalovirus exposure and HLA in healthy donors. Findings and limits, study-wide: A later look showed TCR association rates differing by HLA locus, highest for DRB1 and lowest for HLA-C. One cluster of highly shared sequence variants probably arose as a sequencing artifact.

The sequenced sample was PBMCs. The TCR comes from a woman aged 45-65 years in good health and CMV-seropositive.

Here the CDR3 reads CASSGGLSYEQYF. The CDR3 nucleotides are TGTGCCAGCAGTGGGGGCCTCTCCTACGAGCAGTACTTC. The chain joins TRBV6-1 to TRBJ2-7, with D perhaps TRBD1 (5 bases). The V end lost 4 bases, the J end lost 0 bases, and 7 bases lay between the germline ends. The germline V gene has CDR1 MNHNS and CDR2 SASEGT. CDR3 length: 13 amino acids.